These 7 T cell receptor beta chains originate from one sample sequenced in a study of T cell responses to AZD1222 COVID-19 vaccine. Sequencing was performed with immunoSEQ multiplex PCR; in TCRdb, only in-frame clones are kept and a portion is missing. The sample holds roughly 98,000 clones; 88% are singletons and the top ten take roughly 15%. The specimen comprised peripheral blood, sampled 28 days after the second AZD1222 dose. The receptors were sampled from an adult who received the AZD1222 COVID-19 vaccine.

The chain couples TRBV3-1 (or the pseudogene TRBV3-2) to TRBJ2-7, with TRBD2 as a possible D gene (6 bases). The ends were cut back, 7 bases at V and 5 bases at J, with 24 bases in the middle. Per germline, CDR1 LGHDT and CDR2 YNNKEL (reference sequence). The CDR3 spans 16 residues. This CDR3 is CASTRGVTGARDEQYF. As DNA, the CDR3 is TGTGCCAGCACCCGAGGGGTGACGGGAGCTCGGGACGAGCAGTACTTC.

This chain connects TRBV11-2 to TRBJ2-7; 9 nucleotides line up with TRBD2. The CDR3 is 15 amino acids. Germline trimming cut 5 bases from V and 4 bases from J; bases unmatched to any gene: 9. Germline V lookup: CDR1 SGHAT, CDR2 FQNNGV. The CDR3 nucleotides are TGTGCCAGCAGCCTTGTAGGTCTAGCGGGATACGAGCAGTACTTC. This gives the protein CASSLVGLAGYEQYF.

The chain recombines TRBV6-5 with TRBJ2-7; TRBD2 agrees at 7 bases. Trimming took 2 bases from V and 6 from J; bases not matched to a gene: 10. Per the germline V gene, CDR1 is MNHEY and CDR2 is SVGAGI. CDR3 length equals 15 residues. The CDR3 sequence: CASSYSIAGPSEQYF. The CDR3 DNA follows: TGTGCCAGCAGTTACAGTATAGCGGGCCCCTCCGAGCAGTACTTC.

The genes are TRBV30 and TRBJ1-2; 7 bases agree with TRBD1. CDR3 length: 12 amino acids. V gave up 4 bases and J gave up 6 bases; unmatched junction bases: 5. Germline V lookup: CDR1 GTSNPN, CDR2 SVGIG (reference sequence). DNA of the CDR3: TGTGCCTGGACCCGACAGGGTAATGGCTACACCTTC. It specifies CAWTRQGNGYTF.

The chain uses TRBV3-1 (or the pseudogene TRBV3-2) and TRBJ2-3, with D uncertain. Germline loops: CDR1 LGHDT, CDR2 YNNKEL (reference sequence). The CDR3 totals 11 residues. V was cut by 3 bases and J by 5 bases, with 3 bases left in between. The CDR3 DNA reads TGTGCCAGCAGCCATGGAGATACGCAGTATTTT. Protein: CASSHGDTQYF.

This sequence joins TRBV29-1 and TRBJ1-2, with 7 nucleotides matching TRBD1. Germline V CDR1 and CDR2: SQVTM, ANQGSEA. The trim removed 2 bases at V and 5 bases at J, leaving 2 bases unmatched. The CDR3 totals 12 residues. The DNA of the CDR3 is TGCAGCGTTGAACGGGGACAGTATGGCTACACCTTC. As protein: CSVERGQYGYTF. Looking up the rest from reference TRBV29-1 and TRBJ1-2 gives the full variable domain: SAVISQKPSRDICQRGTSLTIQCQVDSQVTMMFWYRQQPGQSLTLIATANQGSEATYESGFVIDKFPISRPNLTFSTLTVSNMSPEDSSIYLCSVERGQYGYTFGSGTRLTVV.

This chain links TRBV6-4 with TRBJ1-2; no definite D call. V was cut by 3 bases and J by 8 bases, with 10 bases left in between. CDR1 and CDR2 from the germline V gene are MRHNA and SNTAGT. The CDR3 extends over 12 amino acids. In DNA form, the CDR3 reads TGTGCCAGCAGTGATTCTCTCCGGGGCTACACCTTC. Protein sequence: CASSDSLRGYTF.